This T cell receptor (beta chain) was sequenced for a study of OX40 agonist ivuxolimab in advanced cancers. Study details: It was ivuxolimab, an agonistic anti-OX40 (CD134) antibody, that patients were treated with.

Cycle 7 day 1, cycle 4 day 1, and baseline were the timepoints at which blood was sampled. V was shortened by 7 bases and J by 8 bases, with 14 bases between the two germline ends. Germline values: CDR1 MDHEN, CDR2 SYDVKM. The CDR3 length is 12 residues. The table came from immunoSEQ multiplex PCR; TCRdb's copy has only in-frame clones and leaves some out. Here the sample spans about 36,000 clones, approximately 84% being singletons. This clone came up a few times. The specimen was CD4+ or CD8+ T cells sorted from blood, collected in a trial of the OX40 agonist ivuxolimab. The chain uses TRBV28 and TRBJ1-2; D perhaps matches TRBD1 (5 bases). The source is an adult with an advanced solid tumor such as melanoma, head and neck, liver or kidney cancer. This chain's CDR3 is CASTSGFVGYTF. CDR3 DNA: TGTGCCAGCACCTCAGGGTTCGTAGGCTACACCTTC.